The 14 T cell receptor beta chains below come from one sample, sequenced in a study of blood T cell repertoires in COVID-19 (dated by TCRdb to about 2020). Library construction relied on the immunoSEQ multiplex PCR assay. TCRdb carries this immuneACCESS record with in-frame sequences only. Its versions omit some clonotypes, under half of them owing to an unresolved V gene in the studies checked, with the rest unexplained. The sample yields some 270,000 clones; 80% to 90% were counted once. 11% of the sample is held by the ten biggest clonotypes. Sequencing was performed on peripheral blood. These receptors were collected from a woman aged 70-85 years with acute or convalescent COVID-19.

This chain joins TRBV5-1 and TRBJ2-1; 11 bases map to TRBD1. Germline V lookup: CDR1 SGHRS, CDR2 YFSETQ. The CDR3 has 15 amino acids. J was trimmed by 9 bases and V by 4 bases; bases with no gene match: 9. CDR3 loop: CASSPGQGVTAEQFF. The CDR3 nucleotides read TGCGCCAGCAGCCCGGGACAGGGGGTTACGGCTGAGCAGTTCTTC.

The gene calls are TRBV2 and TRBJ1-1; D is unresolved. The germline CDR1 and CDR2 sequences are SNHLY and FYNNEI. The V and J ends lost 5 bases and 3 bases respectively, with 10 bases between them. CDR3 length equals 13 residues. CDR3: CASSQNRDTEAFF. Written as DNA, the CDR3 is TGTGCCAGCAGTCAGAACCGGGACACTGAAGCTTTCTTT.

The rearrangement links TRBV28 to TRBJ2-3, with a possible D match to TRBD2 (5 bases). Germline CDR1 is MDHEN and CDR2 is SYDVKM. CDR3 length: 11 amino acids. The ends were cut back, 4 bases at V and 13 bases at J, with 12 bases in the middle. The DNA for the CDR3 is TGTGCCAGCAGTTCCGGGATCTGGGAGTATTTT. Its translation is CASSSGIWEYF.

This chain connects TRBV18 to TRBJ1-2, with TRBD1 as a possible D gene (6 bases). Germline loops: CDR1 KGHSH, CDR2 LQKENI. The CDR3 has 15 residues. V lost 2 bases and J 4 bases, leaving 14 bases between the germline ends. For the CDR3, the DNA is TGTGCCAGCTCACCATCAGGGGAGAGGGGCTATGGCTACACCTTC. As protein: CASSPSGERGYGYTF.

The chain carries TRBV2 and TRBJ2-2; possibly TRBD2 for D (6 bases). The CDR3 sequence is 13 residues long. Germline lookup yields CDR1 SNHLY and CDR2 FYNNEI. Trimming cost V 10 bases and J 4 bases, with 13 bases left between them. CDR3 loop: CATGTPLTGELFF. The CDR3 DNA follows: TGTGCCACCGGGACTCCGCTCACCGGGGAGCTGTTTTTT.

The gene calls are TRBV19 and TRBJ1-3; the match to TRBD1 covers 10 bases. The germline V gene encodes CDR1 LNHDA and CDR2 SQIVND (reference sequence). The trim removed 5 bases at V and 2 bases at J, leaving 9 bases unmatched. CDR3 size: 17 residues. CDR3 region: CASSVSGTGVAGNTIYF. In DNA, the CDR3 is TGTGCCAGTAGTGTCTCCGGGACAGGGGTAGCTGGAAACACCATATATTTT.

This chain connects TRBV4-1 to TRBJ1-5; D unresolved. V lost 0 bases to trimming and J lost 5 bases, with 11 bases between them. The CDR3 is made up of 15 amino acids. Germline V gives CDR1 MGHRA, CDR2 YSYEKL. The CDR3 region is CASSQDPARDQPQHF. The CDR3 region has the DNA TGCGCCAGCAGCCAAGATCCCGCGAGGGATCAGCCCCAGCATTTT.

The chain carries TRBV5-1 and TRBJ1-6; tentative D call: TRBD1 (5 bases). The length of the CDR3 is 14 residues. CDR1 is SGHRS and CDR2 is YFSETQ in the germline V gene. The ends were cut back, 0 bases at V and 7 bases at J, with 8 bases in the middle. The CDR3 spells CASSLAGPNSPLHF. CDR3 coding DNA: TGCGCCAGCAGCTTGGCAGGGCCCAATTCACCCCTCCACTTT.

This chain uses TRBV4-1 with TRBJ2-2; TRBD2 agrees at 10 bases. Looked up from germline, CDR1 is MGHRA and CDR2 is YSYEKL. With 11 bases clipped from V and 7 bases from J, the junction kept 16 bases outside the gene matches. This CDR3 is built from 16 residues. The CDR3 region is CASELSGGARIGELFF. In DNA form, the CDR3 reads TGCGCCTCCGAGCTGAGCGGGGGGGCCCGAATCGGGGAGCTGTTTTTT.

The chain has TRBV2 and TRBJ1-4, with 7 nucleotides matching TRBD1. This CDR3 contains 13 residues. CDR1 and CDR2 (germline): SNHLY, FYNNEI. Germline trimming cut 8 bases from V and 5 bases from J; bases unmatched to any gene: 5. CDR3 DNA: TGTGCCAGCGCGACAGGGTCGAATGAAAAACTGTTTTTT. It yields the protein CASATGSNEKLFF. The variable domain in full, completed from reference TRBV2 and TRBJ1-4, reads EPEVTQTPSHQVTQMGQEVILRCVPISNHLYFYWYRQILGQKVEFLVSFYNNEISEKSEIFDDQFSVERPDGSNFTLKIRSTKLEDSAMYFCASATGSNEKLFFGSGTQLSVL.

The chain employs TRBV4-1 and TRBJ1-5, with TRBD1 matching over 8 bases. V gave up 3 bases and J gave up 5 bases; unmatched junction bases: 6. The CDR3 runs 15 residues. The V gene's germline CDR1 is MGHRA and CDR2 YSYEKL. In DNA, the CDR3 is TGCGCCAGCAGCCACCAAGACAGGGGAGATCAGCCCCAGCATTTT. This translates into CASSHQDRGDQPQHF.

CDR3 sequence reads: CASAVSGAVRETQYF. Here the CDR3 DNA reads TGTGCCAGCGCGGTTTCTGGGGCAGTGCGAGAGACCCAGTACTTC. This chain joins TRBV2 and TRBJ2-5, with a tentative D call TRBD1 (5 bases). The CDR3 has 15 residues. The V and J ends lost 8 bases and 4 bases respectively, with 20 bases between them. The germline CDR1 and CDR2 sequences are SNHLY and FYNNEI. The full variable domain, in which reference TRBV2 and TRBJ2-5 provide the parts outside the CDR3, is EPEVTQTPSHQVTQMGQEVILRCVPISNHLYFYWYRQILGQKVEFLVSFYNNEISEKSEIFDDQFSVERPDGSNFTLKIRSTKLEDSAMYFCASAVSGAVRETQYFGPGTRLLVL.

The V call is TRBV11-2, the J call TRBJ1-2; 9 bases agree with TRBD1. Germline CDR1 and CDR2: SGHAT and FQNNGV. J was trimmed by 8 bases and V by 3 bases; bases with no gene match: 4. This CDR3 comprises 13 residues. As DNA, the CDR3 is TGTGCCAGCAGCTTGGGACAGGGAACGGGCTACACCTTC. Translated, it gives CASSLGQGTGYTF.

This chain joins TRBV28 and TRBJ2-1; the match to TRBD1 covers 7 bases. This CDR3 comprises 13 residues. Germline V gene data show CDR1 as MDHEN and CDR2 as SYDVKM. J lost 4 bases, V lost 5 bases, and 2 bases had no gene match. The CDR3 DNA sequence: TGTGCCAGCAGTGGGACAGCGTACAATGAGCAGTTCTTC. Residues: CASSGTAYNEQFF.